A single T cell receptor (beta chain) is shown here with its context. The CDR3 consists of 15 residues. The V end was cut by 0 bases, the J end by 6 bases, with 11 bases between. Germline assignment: CDR1 MNHEY and CDR2 SVGEGT. The record originates from a study of blood T cell repertoires in COVID-19. Study-level information: The United States, Italy and Spain were the sources of the acute and convalescent COVID-19 samples. Nucleic acid was either cDNA or gDNA, and it came from T cells, B-cell-depleted T cells, or PBMCs.

Authors' analysis steps: Estimation of nucleated cell counts relied on the amplification of reference gene primers. TCRdb's table, derived via immunoSEQ multiplex PCR, lists solely in-frame clones and lacks some. The V and J calls and clone size come from that table; D and trimming were worked out from the DNA. The top ten clones hold about 2.1% of a sample with roughly 160,000 clones, 83% of them seen once. This chain joins TRBV6-2 or TRBV6-3 and TRBJ2-2; D unresolved. The receptor comes from a woman of 80 years or more with acute or convalescent COVID-19. Specimen: peripheral blood. The CDR3 DNA is TGTGCCAGCAGTTACTCGCCAGGTTGGTCCGGGGAGCTGTTTTTT. It is translated as CASSYSPGWSGELFF.